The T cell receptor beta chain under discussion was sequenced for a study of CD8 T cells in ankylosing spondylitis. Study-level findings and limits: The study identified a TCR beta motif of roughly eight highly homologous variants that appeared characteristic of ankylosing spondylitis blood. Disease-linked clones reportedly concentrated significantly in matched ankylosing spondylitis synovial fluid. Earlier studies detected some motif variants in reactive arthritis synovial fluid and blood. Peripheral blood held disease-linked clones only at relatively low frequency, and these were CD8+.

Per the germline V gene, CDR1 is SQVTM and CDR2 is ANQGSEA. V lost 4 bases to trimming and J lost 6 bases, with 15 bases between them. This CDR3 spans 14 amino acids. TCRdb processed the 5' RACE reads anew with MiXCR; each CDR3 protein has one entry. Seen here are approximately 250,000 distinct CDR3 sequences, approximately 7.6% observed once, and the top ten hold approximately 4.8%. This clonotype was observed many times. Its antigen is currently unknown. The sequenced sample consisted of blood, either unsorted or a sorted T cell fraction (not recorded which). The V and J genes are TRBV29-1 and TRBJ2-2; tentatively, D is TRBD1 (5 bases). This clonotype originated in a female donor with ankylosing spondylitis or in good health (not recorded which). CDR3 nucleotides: TGCAGCGTTGGTCAGGGTTTAATTGCCGGGGAGCTGTTTTTT. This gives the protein CSVGQGLIAGELFF.